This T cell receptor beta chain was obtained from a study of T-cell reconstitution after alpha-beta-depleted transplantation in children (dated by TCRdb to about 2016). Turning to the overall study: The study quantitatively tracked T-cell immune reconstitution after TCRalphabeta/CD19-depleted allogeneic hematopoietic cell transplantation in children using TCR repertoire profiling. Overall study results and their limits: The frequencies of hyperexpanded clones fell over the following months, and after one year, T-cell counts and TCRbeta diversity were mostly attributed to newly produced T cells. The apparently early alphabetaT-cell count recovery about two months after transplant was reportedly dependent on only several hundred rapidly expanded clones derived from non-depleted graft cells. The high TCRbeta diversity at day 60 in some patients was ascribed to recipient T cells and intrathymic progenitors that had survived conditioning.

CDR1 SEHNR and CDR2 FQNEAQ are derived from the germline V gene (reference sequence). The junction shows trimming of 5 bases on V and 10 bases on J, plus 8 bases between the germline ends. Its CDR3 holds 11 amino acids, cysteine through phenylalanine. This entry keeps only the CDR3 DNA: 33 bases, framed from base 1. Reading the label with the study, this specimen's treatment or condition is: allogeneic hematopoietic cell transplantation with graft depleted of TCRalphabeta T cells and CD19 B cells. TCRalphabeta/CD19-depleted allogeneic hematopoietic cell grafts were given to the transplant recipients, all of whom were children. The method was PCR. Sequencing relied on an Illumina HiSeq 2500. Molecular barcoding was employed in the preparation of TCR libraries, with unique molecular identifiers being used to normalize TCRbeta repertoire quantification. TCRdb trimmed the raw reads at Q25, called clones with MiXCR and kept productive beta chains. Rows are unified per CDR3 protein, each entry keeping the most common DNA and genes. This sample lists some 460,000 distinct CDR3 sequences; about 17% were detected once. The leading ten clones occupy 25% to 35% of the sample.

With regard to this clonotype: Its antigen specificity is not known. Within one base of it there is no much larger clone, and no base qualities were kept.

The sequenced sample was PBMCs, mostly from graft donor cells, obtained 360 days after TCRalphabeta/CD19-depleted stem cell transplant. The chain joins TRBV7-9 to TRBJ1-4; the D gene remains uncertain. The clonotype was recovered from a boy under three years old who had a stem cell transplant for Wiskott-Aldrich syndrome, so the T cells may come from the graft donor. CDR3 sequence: CASSITGKLFF. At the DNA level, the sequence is TGTGCCAGCAGCATAACCGGAAAACTGTTTTTT.